These 21 T cell receptor beta chains were sequenced from one sample in a study of T cell changes during pregnancy in multiple sclerosis. Sequenced by immunoSEQ multiplex PCR; TCRdb stores in-frame clones only, minus some. Of about 80,000 clones listed, around 93% were seen once; the top ten hold more than 2%. The sample in question was peripheral blood, obtained in the third trimester of pregnancy. These receptors were obtained from a female donor with multiple sclerosis, enrolled in a pregnancy study.

The chain carries TRBV7-8 and TRBJ2-1; tentative D call: TRBD2 (5 bases). The CDR3 contains 17 residues. Germline CDR1 SGHVS, CDR2 FQNEAQ. The V gene lost 2 bases and the J gene lost 8 bases, with 22 bases spanning the gap. CDR3 coding DNA: TGTGCCAGCAGCTTAATTTGGGGTTCGGGGTTTTGGGATGAGCAGTTCTTC. Residues: CASSLIWGSGFWDEQFF.

The chain joins TRBV6-6 to TRBJ2-7; D might be TRBD2 (6 bases). V was cut by 8 bases and J by 3 bases, with 17 bases left in between. The CDR3 is made up of 14 amino acids. Germline lookup yields CDR1 MNHNY and CDR2 SVGAGI (reference sequence). The CDR3 protein is CASSTGTVIYEQYF. The CDR3 DNA reads as TGTGCCAGCTCTACCGGGACTGTTATCTACGAGCAGTACTTC.

J is TRBJ2-1 and V is TRBV7-9, with D perhaps TRBD2 (6 bases). Trimming took off 1 base at V and 14 bases at J, with 21 bases between the two ends. The CDR3 is 15 residues long. From germline, CDR1 is SEHNR and CDR2 FQNEAQ (reference sequence). The CDR3 sequence: CASSLDAGPGDGEFF. DNA for the CDR3: TGTGCCAGCAGCTTAGACGCGGGGCCGGGGGATGGGGAGTTCTTC. Variable domain in full (rest from reference TRBV7-9 and TRBJ2-1): DTGVSQNPRHKITKRGQNVTFRCDPISEHNRLYWYRQTLGQGPEFLTYFQNEAQLEKSRLLSDRFSAERPKGSFSTLEIQRTEQGDSAMYLCASSLDAGPGDGEFFGPGTRLTVL.

The rearrangement uses TRBV5-5 and TRBJ1-1, with no clear D. Germline CDR1 and CDR2: SGHKS and YYEKEE (reference sequence). The CDR3 contains 14 residues. Deletions cut 0 bases from V and 1 base from J, with 7 bases between. The CDR3 protein is CASSLVLENTEAFF. The CDR3 DNA sequence: TGTGCCAGCAGCTTGGTGTTAGAGAACACTGAAGCTTTCTTT.

The chain combines TRBV9 with TRBJ2-7, with 11 bases lining up with TRBD1. V was clipped by 3 bases and J by 2 bases; unmatched bases: 4. CDR1 SGDLS and CDR2 YYNGEE come from the germline V gene. The length of the CDR3 is 15 residues. The CDR3 reads CASSDGTGGTYEQYF. The CDR3 DNA is TGTGCCAGCAGCGACGGGACAGGGGGAACCTACGAGCAGTACTTC.

The chain uses TRBV7-9 and TRBJ2-5; 8 bases are a match to TRBD1. J was trimmed by 5 bases and V by 1 base; bases with no gene match: 6. The CDR3 consists of 15 residues. Germline loops: CDR1 SEHNR, CDR2 FQNEAQ (reference sequence). CDR3 region: CASSLGTGGRETQYF. In nucleotides, the CDR3 is TGTGCCAGCAGCTTAGGAACAGGGGGACGGGAGACCCAGTACTTC. Complete variable domain (other parts from reference TRBV7-9 and TRBJ2-5): DTGVSQNPRHKITKRGQNVTFRCDPISEHNRLYWYRQTLGQGPEFLTYFQNEAQLEKSRLLSDRFSAERPKGSFSTLEIQRTEQGDSAMYLCASSLGTGGRETQYFGPGTRLLVL.

The gene calls are TRBV19 and TRBJ2-4, with 8 bases aligning to TRBD1. The junction had 13 bases not matched to a gene; V was cut back by 5 bases and J by 13 bases. CDR3 length: 14 amino acids. Germline V CDR1 and CDR2: LNHDA, SQIVND (reference sequence). CDR3 bases: TGTGCCAGTAGTGGACAGGGCGGGTTGGATTTGCAGTACTTC. It translates to CASSGQGGLDLQYF.

The rearrangement joins TRBV7-2 to TRBJ1-6, with 7 bases that match TRBD1. Germline V gene sequence: CDR1 SGHTA, CDR2 FQGNSA. The CDR3 contains 17 residues. The V segment lost 5 bases and the J segment 4 bases; nucleotides outside the gene matches: 11. The chain's CDR3 is CASSPDRELWYNSPLHF. The CDR3 bases are TGTGCCAGCAGCCCCGACAGGGAGCTTTGGTATAATTCACCCCTCCACTTT.

This clone occurred a few times. The chain recombines TRBV14 with TRBJ1-2; D possibly corresponds to TRBD1 (5 bases). CDR3 length: 13 residues. Germline V gene data show CDR1 as SGHDN and CDR2 as FVKESK. Trimming stripped 6 bases from V and 2 bases from J, with 10 bases between. This chain's CDR3 is CASSRRQNYGYTF. The CDR3 nucleotides read TGTGCCAGCAGTCGAAGACAGAACTATGGCTACACCTTC.

J is TRBJ1-1 and V is TRBV6-5; a weak D match, TRBD1 (5 bases). This CDR3 region has 15 residues. CDR1 is MNHEY and CDR2 is SVGAGI in the germline V gene. Trimming stripped 4 bases from V and 6 bases from J, with 18 bases between. The CDR3 DNA reads as TGTGCCAGCAGTTTGGTAAGGGGTATGGGCTCTGAAGCTTTCTTT. Amino acid sequence: CASSLVRGMGSEAFF.

In nucleotides, the CDR3 is TGTGCCAGCAGCCCGCTCACGGGAACCTATAATTCACCCCTCCACTTT. Encoded protein: CASSPLTGTYNSPLHF. The gene calls are TRBV28 and TRBJ1-6; D ambiguous. The V gene lost 6 bases and the J gene lost 2 bases, with 14 bases spanning the gap. This CDR3 has 16 residues. Germline assignment: CDR1 MDHEN and CDR2 SYDVKM.

This rearrangement joins TRBV19 to TRBJ1-3, with TRBD1 identical over 7 bases. Trimming at V came to 4 bases and at J to 0 bases, leaving 6 bases not matched to a gene. Per the germline V gene, CDR1 is LNHDA and CDR2 is SQIVND (reference sequence). The CDR3 length is 16 residues. CDR3 residues: CASSTWGQFSGNTIYF. In DNA, the CDR3 is TGTGCCAGTAGTACTTGGGGACAGTTCTCTGGAAACACCATATATTTT.

V usage is TRBV5-4 and J usage is TRBJ2-5; a possible D gene is TRBD1 (5 bases). V was trimmed by 5 bases and J by 2 bases, leaving 13 bases between them. The germline V gene encodes CDR1 SGHNT and CDR2 YYREEE (reference sequence). This CDR3 spans 14 amino acids. CDR3 region: CASSSTEIQETQYF. The CDR3 nucleotides read TGTGCCAGCAGTTCGACAGAGATACAAGAGACCCAGTACTTC.

The chain carries TRBV9 and TRBJ2-1; D gene uncertain. Germline V gene data show CDR1 as SGDLS and CDR2 as YYNGEE. The V and J ends lost 0 bases and 7 bases respectively, with 8 bases between them. The CDR3 spans 13 residues. The chain's CDR3 is CASSVGSLNEQFF. CDR3 in DNA: TGTGCCAGCAGCGTAGGCAGTTTGAATGAGCAGTTCTTC.

V usage is TRBV25-1 and J usage is TRBJ1-1, with D maybe TRBD1 (6 bases). The CDR3 is made up of 15 amino acids. Per germline, CDR1 MGHDK and CDR2 SYGVNS. Trimming took off 4 bases at V and 7 bases at J, with 19 bases between the two ends. The CDR3 DNA reads TGTGCCAGCAGTGGCCCCCACCGGGACAAGTATGAAGCTTTCTTT. Encoded protein: CASSGPHRDKYEAFF.

The gene calls are TRBV7-8 and TRBJ2-5; D is unresolved. CDR1 and CDR2 from the germline V gene are SGHVS and FQNEAQ. With 1 base removed from V and 4 bases from J, the gap between germline ends came to 10 bases. The CDR3 is made up of 14 amino acids. The CDR3 DNA reads TGTGCCAGCAGCTTAGTCAGCAGGTCAGAGACCCAGTACTTC. Protein: CASSLVSRSETQYF.

This clone was counted a few times. J is TRBJ1-2 and V is TRBV6-5; D gene ambiguous. Trimming took off 5 bases at V and 1 base at J, with 11 bases between the two ends. The CDR3 is 14 amino acids. The germline CDR1 and CDR2 sequences are MNHEY and SVGAGI. Here the CDR3 reads CASSPGQSNYGYTF. In DNA form, the CDR3 reads TGTGCCAGCAGTCCTGGGCAGAGTAACTATGGCTACACCTTC.

This clone occurred once. This sequence joins TRBV6-6 and TRBJ2-7, with D tentatively TRBD1 (5 bases). The germline gives CDR1 MNHNY, CDR2 SVGAGI (reference sequence). The length of the CDR3 is 15 residues. V dropped 6 bases and J dropped 5 bases, with 20 bases sitting between them. The CDR3 protein is CASSPSRQGLDEQYF. In DNA, the CDR3 is TGTGCCAGCAGCCCTTCCCGTCAGGGTTTGGACGAGCAGTACTTC.

The chain links TRBV15 to TRBJ2-7; no definite D call. In germline, CDR1 is LNHNV, CDR2 YYDKDF (reference sequence). The CDR3 spans 13 residues. Trimming took off 5 bases at V and 0 bases at J, with 8 bases between the two ends. As DNA, the CDR3 is TGTGCCACCAGCCCCACACCCTCCTACGAGCAGTACTTC. It yields the protein CATSPTPSYEQYF.

The rearrangement uses TRBV5-4 and TRBJ2-3; D is possibly TRBD1 (6 bases). V was trimmed by 7 bases and J by 5 bases, leaving 11 bases between them. This CDR3 comprises 12 residues. Germline V gene sequence: CDR1 SGHNT, CDR2 YYREEE (reference sequence). The DNA of the CDR3 is TGTGCCAGCTCTGGGGGCGGAGATACGCAGTATTTT. Translation gives CASSGGGDTQYF.

The CDR3 loop is CAISKQGALTRNTEAFF. In nucleotides, the CDR3 is TGTGCCATCAGCAAACAGGGGGCCTTAACTAGAAACACTGAAGCTTTCTTT. J is TRBJ1-1 and V is TRBV10-3, with 9 bases identical to TRBD1. Germline trimming cut 6 bases from V and 2 bases from J; bases unmatched to any gene: 13. The germline V gene has CDR1 ENHRY and CDR2 SYGVKD. This CDR3 has 17 amino acids.